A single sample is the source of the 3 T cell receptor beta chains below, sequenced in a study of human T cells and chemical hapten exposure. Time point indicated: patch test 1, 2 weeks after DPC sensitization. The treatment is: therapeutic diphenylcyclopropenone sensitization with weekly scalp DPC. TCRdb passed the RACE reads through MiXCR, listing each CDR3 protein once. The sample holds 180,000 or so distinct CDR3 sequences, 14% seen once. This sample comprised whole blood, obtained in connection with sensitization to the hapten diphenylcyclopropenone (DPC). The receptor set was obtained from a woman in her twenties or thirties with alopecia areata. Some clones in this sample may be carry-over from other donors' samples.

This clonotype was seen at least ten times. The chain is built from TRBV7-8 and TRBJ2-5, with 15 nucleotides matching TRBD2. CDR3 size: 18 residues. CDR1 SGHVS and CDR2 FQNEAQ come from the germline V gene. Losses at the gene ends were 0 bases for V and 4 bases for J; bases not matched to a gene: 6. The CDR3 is CASSLARKGLAGGETQYF. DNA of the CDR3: TGTGCCAGCAGCTTAGCCCGAAAGGGACTAGCGGGAGGAGAGACCCAGTACTTC. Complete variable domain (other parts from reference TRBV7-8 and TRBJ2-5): GAGVSQSPRYKVAKRGQDVALRCDPISGHVSLFWYQQALGQGPEFLTYFQNEAQLDKSGLPSDRFFAERPEGSVSTLKIQRTQQEDSAVYLCASSLARKGLAGGETQYFGPGTRLLVL.

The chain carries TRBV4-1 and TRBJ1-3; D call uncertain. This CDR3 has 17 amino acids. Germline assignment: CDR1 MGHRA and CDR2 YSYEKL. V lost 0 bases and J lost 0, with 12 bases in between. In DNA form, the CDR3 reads TGCGCCAGCAGCCAAGATACCAATCCCGCCTCTGGAAACACCATATATTTT. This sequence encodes CASSQDTNPASGNTIYF.

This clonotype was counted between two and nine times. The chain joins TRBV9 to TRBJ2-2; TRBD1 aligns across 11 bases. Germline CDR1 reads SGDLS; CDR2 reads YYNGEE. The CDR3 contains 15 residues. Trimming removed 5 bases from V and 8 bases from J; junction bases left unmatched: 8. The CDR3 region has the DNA TGTGCCAGCAGGGCCGGGACAGGGGGAACAGGGGAGCTGTTTTTT. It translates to CASRAGTGGTGELFF.